Listed here are 25 T cell receptor beta chains from one sample, sequenced in a study of identical twins. TCRdb re-called the 5' RACE reads with MiXCR, one entry per CDR3 protein. The sample holds 1.5 million or so distinct CDR3 sequences, under 35% seen once. Sequenced input: cord blood. These receptors came from a newborn girl in good health.

The rearrangement links TRBV20-1 to TRBJ2-7; D is possibly TRBD1 or TRBD2 (7 bases each). CDR1 DFQATT and CDR2 SNEGSKA come from the germline V gene (reference sequence). The length of the CDR3 is 12 residues. The CDR3 DNA reads TGCAGCCTACAGGGGAGGGCCTACGAGCAGTACTTC. Translation gives CSLQGRAYEQYF.

This clonotype was detected only once. V gene TRBV12-3 or TRBV12-4 combines with J gene TRBJ1-1, with D possibly being TRBD1 (6 bases). Trimming cost V 5 bases and J 2 bases, with 15 bases left between them. The CDR3 spans 15 residues. CDR3 in DNA: TGTGCCAGCAGTCCCCTGGGGGGCAGCAACACTGAAGCTTTCTTT. It encodes CASSPLGGSNTEAFF.

V usage is TRBV28 and J usage is TRBJ2-7; 8 bases are a match to TRBD1. Germline V lookup: CDR1 MDHEN, CDR2 SYDVKM. This CDR3 region has 14 residues. Trimming took 4 bases from V and 2 from J; bases not matched to a gene: 4. The CDR3 DNA reads TGTGCCAGCAGTTGGGGACAGGTACCCTACGAGCAGTACTTC. Encoded protein: CASSWGQVPYEQYF. The variable domain in full, completed from reference TRBV28 and TRBJ2-7, reads DVKVTQSSRYLVKRTGEKVFLECVQDMDHENMFWYRQDPGLGLRLIYFSYDVKMKEKGDIPEGYSVSREKKERFSLILESASTNQTSMYLCASSWGQVPYEQYFGPGTRLTVT.

V is TRBV20-1 and J is TRBJ1-6; 8 bases align to TRBD1. The junction had 6 bases not matched to a gene; V was cut back by 7 bases and J by 4 bases. CDR3 length: 14 residues. Germline values: CDR1 DFQATT, CDR2 SNEGSKA (reference sequence). CDR3 coding DNA: TGCAGTGTTTTGACAGGGGCTTATAATTCACCCCTCCACTTT. This gives the protein CSVLTGAYNSPLHF.

This clonotype was detected only a few times. A read error may be the cause here, since a much bigger clone is one base away. The chain carries TRBV29-1 and TRBJ1-2; D possibly corresponds to TRBD1 (5 bases). Germline lookup yields CDR1 SQVTM and CDR2 ANQGSEA. Deletions cut 4 bases from V and 0 bases from J, with 6 bases between. The CDR3 spans 12 residues. CDR3 amino acids: CSVGTTNYGYTF. The CDR3 DNA is TGCAGCGTTGGGACAACTAACTATGGCTACACCTTC.

There are many counts of this clonotype. The junction does not match germline at one end; this may be a read error. The CDR3 region is CASSLAGAGETQYF. In nucleotides, the CDR3 is TGTGCCAGCAGTTTAGCGGGGGCCGGAGAGACCCAGTACTTC. This chain uses TRBV7-2 with TRBJ2-5; 9 bases line up with TRBD2. This CDR3 region has 14 residues. Germline V CDR1 and CDR2: SGHTA, FQGNSA.

This CDR3 reads CSARDPRLRNEQFF. The CDR3 coding sequence is TGCAGTGCTAGAGATCCCCGACTTCGGAATGAGCAGTTCTTC. The gene calls are TRBV20-1 and TRBJ2-1; D is ambiguous. V dropped 0 bases and J dropped 7 bases, with 13 bases sitting between them. Germline V CDR1 and CDR2: DFQATT, SNEGSKA (reference sequence). This CDR3 region has 14 residues.

The chain links TRBV10-3 to TRBJ2-3; 10 nucleotides match TRBD2. CDR3 length: 14 residues. Germline V CDR1 and CDR2: ENHRY, SYGVKD. The junction had 5 bases not matched to a gene; V was cut back by 6 bases and J by 5 bases. As DNA, the CDR3 is TGTGCCATCAGCCCTAGCGGGGGCATAGATACGCAGTATTTT. Encoded protein: CAISPSGGIDTQYF.

Regarding this clonotype: This may stem from a read error, because a much larger clone lies one nucleotide away. This chain links TRBV9 with TRBJ2-1, with 9 bases fitting TRBD2. Per the germline V gene, CDR1 is SGDLS and CDR2 is YYNGEE. CDR3 length: 15 residues. CDR3 DNA sequence: TGTGTCAGCAGCGTAGGGCGGGGGGGATACAATGAGCAGTTCTTC. This gives the protein CVSSVGRGGYNEQFF.

This clonotype appeared a few times. The gene calls are TRBV21-1 and TRBJ1-2. TRBV21-1 is listed as a pseudogene. CDR3 size: 14 residues. CDR3: CASSNTDGNYGYTF. CDR3 bases: TGTGCCAGCAGCAATACCGACGGAAACTATGGCTACACCTTC.

The rearrangement joins TRBV11-2 to TRBJ1-1; 7 positions match TRBD1. V shed 6 bases, J shed 7 bases, and the junction held 5 bases outside the gene matches. The CDR3 length is 12 residues. Per germline, CDR1 SGHAT and CDR2 FQNNGV. In DNA form, the CDR3 reads TGTGCCAGCAGTACCGGGACAGATGAAGCTTTCTTT. It translates to CASSTGTDEAFF.

This sequence joins TRBV29-1 and TRBJ2-1; 9 positions agree with TRBD2. The end of the DNA aligns better with TRBJ2-7, so the J call may be wrong. The germline CDR1 and CDR2 sequences are SQVTM and ANQGSEA. This CDR3 has 15 residues. CDR3: CSVGASGAPYNEQYF. Here the CDR3 DNA reads TGCAGCGTTGGGGCTAGCGGGGCCCCCTACAATGAGCAGTACTTC.

This clonotype was seen a few times. V gene TRBV4-2 combines with J gene TRBJ2-5; TRBD1 matches at 11 bases. CDR3 length: 15 residues. V was pared by 2 bases and J by 2 bases, with 1 base of the junction left unmatched. The germline CDR1 and CDR2 sequences are LGHNA and YNFKEQ. CDR3 sequence reads: CASSQRDRGQETQYF. CDR3 nucleotides: TGTGCCAGCAGCCAAAGGGACAGGGGGCAAGAGACCCAGTACTTC.

Written as DNA, the CDR3 is TGCGCCAGCAGCCAAGGCGGGAATCGGAATGAGCAGTACTTC. This translates into CASSQGGNRNEQYF. The gene calls are TRBV4-1 and TRBJ2-5, with a tentative D call TRBD2 (6 bases). Germline V gene data show CDR1 as MGHRA and CDR2 as YSYEKL. The ends were cut back, 1 base at V and 11 bases at J, with 17 bases in the middle. The CDR3 totals 14 residues.

This clonotype was detected only a few times. The chain combines TRBV6-6 with TRBJ1-6; D remains ambiguous. This CDR3 is built from 15 residues. Trimming took off 0 bases at V and 10 bases at J, with 13 bases between the two ends. Germline V lookup: CDR1 MNHNY, CDR2 SVGAGI (reference sequence). CDR3 bases: TGTGCCAGCAGTTACTCAGAAGGGTTATTCTCACCCCTCCACTTT. It encodes CASSYSEGLFSPLHF.

V usage is TRBV28 and J usage is TRBJ2-4, with D maybe TRBD2 (5 bases). V shed 3 bases and J shed 0 bases, with 12 bases lying between them. The CDR3 is 16 residues long. Germline V CDR1 and CDR2: MDHEN, SYDVKM. CDR3 protein: CASSFPGVIAKNIQYF. The CDR3 nucleotides read TGTGCCAGCAGTTTCCCCGGGGTCATAGCCAAAAACATTCAGTACTTC.

The V gene is TRBV19, the J gene TRBJ2-1; 15 bases align to TRBD2. Germline V gene data show CDR1 as LNHDA and CDR2 as SQIVND (reference sequence). This CDR3 is 17 amino acids long. The junction had 2 bases not matched to a gene; V was cut back by 4 bases and J by 1 base. CDR3 sequence: CASSTGTSGRSYNEQFF. CDR3 sequence (DNA): TGTGCCAGTAGTACCGGGACTAGCGGGAGGTCCTACAATGAGCAGTTCTTC.

The chain links TRBV5-4 to TRBJ2-5, with unresolved D. V was shortened by 0 bases and J by 5 bases, with 14 bases between the two germline ends. CDR1 is SGHNT and CDR2 is YYREEE in the germline V gene (reference sequence). The CDR3 covers 15 residues. The CDR3 region has the DNA TGTGCCAGCAGCTTGGAGATCTCGGGCATGGAGACCCAGTACTTC. Its translation: CASSLEISGMETQYF. The full variable domain, its missing parts supplied by reference TRBV5-4 and TRBJ2-5, is ETGVTQSPTHLIKTRGQQVTLRCSSQSGHNTVSWYQQALGQGPQFIFQYYREEENGRGNFPPRFSGLQFPNYSSELNVNALELDDSALYLCASSLEISGMETQYFGPGTRLLVL.

The V gene is TRBV21-1, the J gene TRBJ2-1; no check of the table's D call, TRBD1, against the DNA was made. TRBV21-1 constitutes a pseudogene. The CDR3 has 16 amino acids. This CDR3 is CASSEGKGGYKGEQFF. Written as DNA, the CDR3 is TGTGCCAGCAGCGAAGGGAAAGGGGGTTACAAGGGGGAGCAGTTCTTC.

In this sample, this clonotype turned up a few times. The rearrangement joins TRBV20-1 to TRBJ2-3; tentatively, D is TRBD2 (5 bases). CDR1 and CDR2 from the germline V gene are DFQATT and SNEGSKA (reference sequence). The V end was cut by 4 bases, the J end by 0 bases, with 11 bases between. The CDR3 spans 14 residues. CDR3 protein: CSAIPAESTDTQYF. The DNA of the CDR3 is TGCAGTGCTATTCCAGCGGAAAGCACAGATACGCAGTATTTT.

This clonotype has more than one count but fewer than ten. One junction end disagrees with the germline gene, perhaps due to a read error. V gene TRBV12-3 or TRBV12-4 combines with J gene TRBJ2-5; TRBD2 matches 10 bases. The CDR3 has 14 amino acids. DNA for the CDR3: TGTGCCAGCAGTCTAGCGGGAGTTTGGGAGACCCAGTACTTC. It specifies CASSLAGVWETQYF.

This clonotype has only a few counts. The rearrangement joins TRBV15 to TRBJ1-4; no definite D call. There are 14 residues in the CDR3. Germline V gives CDR1 LNHNV, CDR2 YYDKDF (reference sequence). V was clipped by 3 bases and J by 8 bases, with 13 bases between them. The CDR3 region has the DNA TGTGCCACCAGCAGTCCGATGCCTCAGGAAAAACTGTTTTTT. This gives the protein CATSSPMPQEKLFF.

This clonotype has a handful of counts. The V call is TRBV13, the J call TRBJ1-6, with 7 bases fitting TRBD1. The CDR3 consists of 15 residues. CDR1 is PRHDT and CDR2 is FYEKMQ in the germline V gene (reference sequence). V lost 5 bases and J lost 7; bases outside the gene matches: 8. CDR3 sequence (DNA): TGTGCCAGCAGCCGTGACAGGGAGGGAAATTCACCCCTCCACTTT. It translates to CASSRDREGNSPLHF.

The chain joins TRBV20-1 to TRBJ2-5; TRBD2 matches 8 bases. The CDR3 extends over 15 amino acids. V lost 6 bases, J lost 5 bases, and 14 bases stayed unmatched. The germline V gene encodes CDR1 DFQATT and CDR2 SNEGSKA (reference sequence). As DNA, the CDR3 is TGCAGTGCGCTGAGGTCCCCGGGACTAGTGGAGACCCAGTACTTC. Residues: CSALRSPGLVETQYF.

In its sample, this clonotype was seen a few times. In nucleotides, the CDR3 is TGTGCCATCACCCAATCTACAGGCCGCTATGGCTACACCTTC. Translated, it gives CAITQSTGRYGYTF. This chain connects TRBV10-3 to TRBJ1-2; possible D gene TRBD1, 5 bases. Germline V gene data show CDR1 as ENHRY and CDR2 as SYGVKD. This CDR3 has 14 amino acids. Trimming stripped 7 bases from V and 4 bases from J, with 16 bases between.